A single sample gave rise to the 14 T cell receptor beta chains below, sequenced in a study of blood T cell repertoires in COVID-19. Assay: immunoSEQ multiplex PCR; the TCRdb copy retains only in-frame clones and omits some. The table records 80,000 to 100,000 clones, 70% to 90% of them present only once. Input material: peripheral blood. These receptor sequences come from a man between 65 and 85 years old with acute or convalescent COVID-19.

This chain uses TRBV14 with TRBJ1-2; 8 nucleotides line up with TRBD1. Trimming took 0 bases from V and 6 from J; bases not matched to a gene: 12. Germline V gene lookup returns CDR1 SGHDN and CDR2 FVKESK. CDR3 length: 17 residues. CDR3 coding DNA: TGTGCCAGCAGCCAAGATCTTGTCGGCAGGGACAGGAATGGCTACACCTTC. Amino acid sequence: CASSQDLVGRDRNGYTF. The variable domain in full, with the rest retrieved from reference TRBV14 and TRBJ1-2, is EAGVTQFPSHSVIEKGQTVTLRCDPISGHDNLYWYRRVMGKEIKFLLHFVKESKQDESGMPNNRFLAERTGGTYSTLKVQPAELEDSGVYFCASSQDLVGRDRNGYTFGSGTRLTVV.

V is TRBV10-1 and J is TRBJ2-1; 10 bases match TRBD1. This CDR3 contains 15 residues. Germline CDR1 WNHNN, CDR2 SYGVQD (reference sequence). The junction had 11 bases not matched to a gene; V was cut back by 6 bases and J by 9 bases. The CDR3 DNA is TGCGCCAGCAGCCTTGGGACAGGGGCATTGGGTGAGCAGTTCTTC. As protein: CASSLGTGALGEQFF.

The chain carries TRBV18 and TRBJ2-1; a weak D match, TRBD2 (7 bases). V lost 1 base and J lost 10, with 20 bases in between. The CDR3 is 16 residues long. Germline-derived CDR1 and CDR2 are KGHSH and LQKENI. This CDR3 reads CASSPQEGGAVREQFF. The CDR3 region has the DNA TGTGCCAGCTCACCACAGGAGGGGGGGGCAGTACGAGAGCAGTTCTTC.

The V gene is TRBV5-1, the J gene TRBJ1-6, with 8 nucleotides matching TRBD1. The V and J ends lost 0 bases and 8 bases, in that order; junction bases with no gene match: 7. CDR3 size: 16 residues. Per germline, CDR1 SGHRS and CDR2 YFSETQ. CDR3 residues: CASSLDRTGRDSPLHF. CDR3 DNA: TGCGCCAGCAGCTTGGACCGGACAGGGAGGGATTCACCCCTCCACTTT.

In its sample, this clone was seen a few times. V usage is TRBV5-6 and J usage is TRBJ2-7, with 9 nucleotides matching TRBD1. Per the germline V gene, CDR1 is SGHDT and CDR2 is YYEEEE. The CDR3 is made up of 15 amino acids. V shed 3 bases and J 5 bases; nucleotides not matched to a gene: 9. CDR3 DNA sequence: TGTGCCAGCAGCTGGATAGGGACAGGGTACCACGAGCAGTACTTC. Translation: CASSWIGTGYHEQYF.

The DNA of the CDR3 is TGTGCCACCAGTGATTTGCCGCCGGGGTCGTTCCAAGAGACCCAGTACTTC. It translates to CATSDLPPGSFQETQYF. The chain recombines TRBV24-1 with TRBJ2-5, with a weak D call TRBD2 (5 bases). V lost 0 bases and J 1 base, leaving 14 bases between the germline ends. The germline gives CDR1 KGHDR, CDR2 SFDVKD. The CDR3 contains 17 residues.

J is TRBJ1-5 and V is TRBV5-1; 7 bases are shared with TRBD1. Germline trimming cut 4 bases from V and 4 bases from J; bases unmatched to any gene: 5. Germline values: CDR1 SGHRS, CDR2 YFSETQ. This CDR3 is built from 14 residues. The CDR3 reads CASSPTGANQPQHF. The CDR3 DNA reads TGCGCCAGCAGCCCCACAGGGGCTAATCAGCCCCAGCATTTT. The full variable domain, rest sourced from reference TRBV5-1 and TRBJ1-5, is KAGVTQTPRYLIKTRGQQVTLSCSPISGHRSVSWYQQTPGQGLQFLFEYFSETQRNKGNFPGRFSGRQFSNSRSEMNVSTLELGDSALYLCASSPTGANQPQHFGDGTRLSIL.

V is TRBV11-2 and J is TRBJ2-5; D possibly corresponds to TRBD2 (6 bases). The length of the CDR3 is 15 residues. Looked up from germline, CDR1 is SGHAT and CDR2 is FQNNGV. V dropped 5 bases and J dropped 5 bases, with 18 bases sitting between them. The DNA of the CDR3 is TGTGCCAGCAGCGGGGGGACCCTACTCAGCGAGACCCAGTACTTC. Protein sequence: CASSGGTLLSETQYF. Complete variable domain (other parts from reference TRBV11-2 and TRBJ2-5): EAGVAQSPRYKIIEKRQSVAFWCNPISGHATLYWYQQILGQGPKLLIQFQNNGVVDDSQLPKDRFSAERLKGVDSTLKIQPAKLEDSAVYLCASSGGTLLSETQYFGPGTRLLVL.

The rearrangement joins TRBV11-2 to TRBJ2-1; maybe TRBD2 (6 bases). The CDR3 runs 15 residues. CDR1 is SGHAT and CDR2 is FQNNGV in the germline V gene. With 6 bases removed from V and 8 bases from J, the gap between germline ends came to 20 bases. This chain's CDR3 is CASRKAGSFQDEQFF. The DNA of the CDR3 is TGTGCCAGCAGGAAGGCGGGGTCATTCCAGGATGAGCAGTTCTTC.

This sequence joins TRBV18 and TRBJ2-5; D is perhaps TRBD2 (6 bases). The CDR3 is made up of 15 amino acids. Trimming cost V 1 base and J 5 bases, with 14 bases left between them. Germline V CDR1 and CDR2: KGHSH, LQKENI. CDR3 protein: CASSPLQTGGETQYF. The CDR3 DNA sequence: TGTGCCAGCTCACCACTTCAGACTGGGGGGGAGACCCAGTACTTC.

This CDR3 is CASSSGGQGPFEAFF. The CDR3 bases are TGTGCCAGCAGTTCTGGGGGACAGGGTCCGTTTGAAGCTTTCTTT. The V gene is TRBV27, the J gene TRBJ1-1; 9 bases align to TRBD1. Germline CDR1 reads MNHEY; CDR2 reads SMNVEV (reference sequence). The CDR3 loop spans 15 amino acids. The V gene end was trimmed by 4 bases and the J gene end by 7 bases; junction bases not matched to a gene: 10.

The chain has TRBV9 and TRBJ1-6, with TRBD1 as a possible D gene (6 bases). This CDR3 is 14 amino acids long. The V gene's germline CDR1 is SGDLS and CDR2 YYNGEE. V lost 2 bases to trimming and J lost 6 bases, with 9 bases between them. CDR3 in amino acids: CASSVGTPNSPLHF. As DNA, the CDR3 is TGTGCCAGCAGCGTTGGGACACCTAATTCACCCCTCCACTTT. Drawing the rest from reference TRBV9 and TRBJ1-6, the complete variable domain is DSGVTQTPKHLITATGQRVTLRCSPRSGDLSVYWYQQSLDQGLQFLIQYYNGEERAKGNILERFSAQQFPDLHSELNLSSLELGDSALYFCASSVGTPNSPLHFGNGTRLTVT.

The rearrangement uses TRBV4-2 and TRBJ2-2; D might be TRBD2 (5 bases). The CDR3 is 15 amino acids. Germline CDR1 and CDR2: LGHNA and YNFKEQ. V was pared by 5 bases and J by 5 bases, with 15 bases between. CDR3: CASSLEDSETGELFF. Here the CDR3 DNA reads TGTGCCAGCAGCTTGGAGGACTCTGAAACCGGGGAGCTGTTTTTT.

CDR3 in amino acids: CASSQDGRPYNEQFF. The CDR3, as DNA: TGTGCCAGCAGCCAAGATGGGCGTCCCTACAATGAGCAGTTCTTC. The chain carries TRBV3-1 (or the pseudogene TRBV3-2) and TRBJ2-1; D remains ambiguous. CDR3 length: 15 residues. Deletions cut 0 bases from V and 2 bases from J, with 8 bases between. Germline CDR1 is LGHDT and CDR2 is YNNKEL (reference sequence).